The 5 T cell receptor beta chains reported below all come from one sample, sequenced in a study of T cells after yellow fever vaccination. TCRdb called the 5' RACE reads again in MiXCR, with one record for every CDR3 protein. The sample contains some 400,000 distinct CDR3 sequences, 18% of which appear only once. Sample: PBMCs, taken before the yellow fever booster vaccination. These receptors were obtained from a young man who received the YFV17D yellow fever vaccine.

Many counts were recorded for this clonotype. CDR3: CASSDGATDTQYF. CDR3 nucleotides: TGTGCCAGCAGTGACGGGGCCACAGATACGCAGTATTTT. The chain links TRBV6-4 to TRBJ2-3, with D perhaps matching TRBD1 (5 bases). Germline assignment: CDR1 MRHNA and CDR2 SNTAGT. V shed 2 bases and J shed 2 bases, with 5 bases lying between them. CDR3 length: 13 amino acids.

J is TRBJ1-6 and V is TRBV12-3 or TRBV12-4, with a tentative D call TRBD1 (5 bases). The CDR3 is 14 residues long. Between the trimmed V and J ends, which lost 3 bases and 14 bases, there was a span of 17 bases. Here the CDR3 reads CASSFQTTRVSLHF. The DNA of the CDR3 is TGTGCCAGCAGTTTCCAGACCACCAGGGTATCCCTCCACTTT.

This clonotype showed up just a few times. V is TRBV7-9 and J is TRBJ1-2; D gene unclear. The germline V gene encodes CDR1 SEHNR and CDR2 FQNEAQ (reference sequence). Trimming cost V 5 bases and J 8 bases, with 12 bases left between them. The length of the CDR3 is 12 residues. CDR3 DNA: TGTGCCAGCAGCCCGGACCTCGTAGGCTACACCTTC. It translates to CASSPDLVGYTF.

The CDR3 spells CSARDEFLTQHF. CDR3 bases: TGCAGTGCTAGAGATGAGTTTTTGACCCAGCATTTT. The chain uses TRBV20-1 and TRBJ1-5; D is unclear. Deletions cut 0 bases from V and 11 bases from J, with 11 bases between. Germline CDR1 is DFQATT and CDR2 is SNEGSKA (reference sequence). The CDR3 is 12 amino acids.

DNA for the CDR3: TGTGCCAGCAGCTCAACCCGGGAGGGGGGCACCGGGGAGCTGTTTTTT. This translates into CASSSTREGGTGELFF. The chain combines TRBV7-2 with TRBJ2-2, with TRBD2 identical over 8 bases. V dropped 4 bases and J dropped 4; count of bases not matched to a gene: 8. CDR1 is SGHTA, CDR2 FQGNSA, per germline. The CDR3 has 16 residues.